The T cell receptor (beta chain) described here comes from a study of OX40 agonist ivuxolimab in advanced cancers. For the study in its entirety: Ivuxolimab, which targeted the costimulatory receptor OX40 (CD134), was an agonistic, fully human IgG2 monoclonal antibody. Partial responses were achieved by three dose-escalation patients, of whom one had hepatocellular carcinoma and two had cutaneous melanoma. The point of sequencing TCRbeta in the periphery was to test whether ivuxolimab changed TCR sequence diversity and drove clonal T-cell expansion. In the dose-escalation cohort, 82.7% of patients were male, and the mean age was around 60 years, with a range of 23 to 79. Patients were allowed to have had prior anti-PD-1, anti-PD-L1 or anti-CTLA-4 therapy, and roughly 40% of the dose-escalation patients had been treated with checkpoint inhibitors. Of the approximately 54 patients in dose escalation, some 20 had hepatocellular carcinoma, roughly 15 had melanoma, 9 had renal cell carcinoma and 9 had head and neck cancer. The monotherapy dose-escalation portion (N ≈ 52 patients) of the phase I ivuxolimab trial is reported in the paper. Intravenous ivuxolimab was administered to patients every 2 weeks at six dose levels: 0.01, 0.1, 0.3, 1.5, 3 and 10 mg/kg.

Results and caveats for the whole study, not just this receptor: At doses of 0.1 to 3.0 mg/kg, clonal expansion of both CD4+ and CD8+ blood T cells was observed from baseline to week 6. On average, CD8+ T cells showed more expanded clones than CD4+ T cells after ivuxolimab. Low levels of normalized T-cell clonal expansion were also shown by some nonresponding patients. In the 0.1-3.0 mg/kg groups, partial responders had among the lowest normalized peripheral clonal expansion, particularly in CD8+ T cells. The antigen specificity of the clonally expanded peripheral T cells was not determined.

To sequence the TCRbeta CDR3 region, genomic DNA was isolated from the sorted cells. TCRbeta CDR3 regions were sequenced using the immunoSEQ Assay. TCRdb holds this immuneACCESS table with in-frame rearrangements only. Some clones are missing; in checked studies, unresolved V genes explain under half, and the rest has no known cause. The sample yields 70,000 or so clones; around 90% were counted once. The ten largest clones add up to 13% to 15% of the sample. Concerning this clone itself: The target of this receptor is not known. The record has no base qualities; no much larger clone is one base away.

The cysteine opens and the phenylalanine closes a CDR3 of 12 amino acids. Only the CDR3 portion is preserved as DNA: 36 bases, with reading frame beginning at the first base. Via the germline V gene, CDR1 is SGDLS and CDR2 YYNGEE. V is clipped by 6 bases and J by 5 bases, and the sequence between their germline boundaries is 10 bases long. The trial excluded patients who had a history of autoimmune disease or were on systemic immunosuppression. Peripheral blood for TCR sequencing was drawn from every dose cohort at baseline, at cycle 4 day 1 and at cycle 7 day 1. The samples were taken from a phase I, first-in-human, multicenter, open-label dose-escalation trial of ivuxolimab. Adults with locally advanced or metastatic melanoma, renal cell carcinoma, hepatocellular carcinoma or head and neck squamous cell carcinoma were enrolled in the trial. CD4+ and CD8+ T cells were sorted separately from peripheral blood before TCR sequencing.

This TCR came from an adult with an advanced solid tumor such as melanoma, head and neck, liver or kidney cancer. The chain employs TRBV9 and TRBJ2-3; perhaps TRBD2 is the D gene, with 6 bases matching. The starting material was CD4+ or CD8+ T cells sorted from blood, obtained in a trial of the OX40 agonist ivuxolimab. The CDR3 here reads CASTPGGDTQYF. At the DNA level, the sequence is TGTGCCAGCACCCCCGGGGGAGATACGCAGTATTTT.